Listed below are T cell receptor beta chains from one sample, sequenced in a study of T cell responses to AZD1222 COVID-19 vaccine. The protocol was immunoSEQ multiplex PCR, while the TCRdb copy is restricted to in-frame clones and leaves out a portion. Here the sample spans around 97,000 clones, 80% to 95% being singletons. The sample was peripheral blood, taken on day 0 of AZD1222 vaccination. The receptors shown here come from an adult in good health. Each CDR3 is given with its conserved first and last residue. The D gene is left open where the match is weak. Only some rows state a clone size, as once, few, many or a class for expanded clones.

D	V	J	size	CDR3	DNA
NA	TRBV7-9	TRBJ1-4	NA	CASSLGGQFGKLFF	TGTGCCAGCAGCTTAGGAGGACAGTTTGGAAAACTGTTTTTT
NA	TRBV29-1	TRBJ1-3	NA	CSVGLDNSGNTIYF	TGCAGCGTTGGCCTAGACAACTCTGGAAACACCATATATTTT
NA	TRBV28	TRBJ2-3	NA	CASSFLSGSLRADTQYF	TGTGCCAGCAGTTTTTTGAGCGGGTCTCTCCGAGCGGATACGCAGTATTTT
TRBD1	TRBV29-1	TRBJ1-1	NA	CSFGTGGVGTEAFF	TGCAGCTTCGGGACAGGGGGTGTAGGCACTGAAGCTTTCTTT
NA	TRBV5-4	TRBJ1-2	NA	CASSLARQRYGYTF	TGTGCCAGCAGCTTGGCTAGACAGCGCTATGGCTACACCTTC
NA	TRBV9	TRBJ1-2	NA	CASSRGHFYGYTF	TGTGCCAGCAGCCGGGGACATTTCTATGGCTACACCTTC
NA	TRBV9	TRBJ2-6	NA	CASSEGEGSGANVLTF	TGTGCCAGCAGCGAGGGGGAGGGCTCTGGGGCCAACGTCCTGACTTTC
NA	TRBV4-1	TRBJ2-1	NA	CASSHGEGGWVEQFF	TGCGCCAGCAGCCACGGAGAGGGGGGGTGGGTTGAGCAGTTCTTC
NA	TRBV19	TRBJ1-5	NA	CASSMTQGSNQPQHF	TGTGCCAGTAGTATGACCCAGGGAAGCAATCAGCCCCAGCATTTT
NA	TRBV19	TRBJ2-3	NA	CASSRWGPSTDTQYF	TGTGCCAGTAGTCGTTGGGGGCCTAGCACAGATACGCAGTATTTT
NA	TRBV3-1/TRBV3-2	TRBJ1-1	NA	CASSLTNTEAFF	TGTGCCAGCAGCCTTACGAACACTGAAGCTTTCTTT
TRBD1	TRBV27	TRBJ2-5	few	CASSPDREQTQYF	TGTGCCAGCAGTCCTGACAGGGAACAGACCCAGTACTTC
NA	TRBV2	TRBJ2-5	NA	CASSGGWDEIIQETQYF	TGTGCCAGCAGTGGAGGGTGGGATGAGATAATCCAAGAGACCCAGTACTTC
TRBD1	TRBV24-1	TRBJ1-2	NA	CATSVGQEYQRGYTF	TGTGCCACCAGTGTTGGACAGGAATACCAACGTGGCTACACCTTC
NA	TRBV5-1	TRBJ1-2	NA	CASSPPGLNYGYTF	TGCGCCAGCAGCCCCCCCGGCCTTAACTATGGCTACACCTTC
NA	TRBV9	TRBJ2-3	NA	CASSAAVFGNTDTQYF	TGTGCCAGCAGCGCCGCCGTATTCGGGAACACAGATACGCAGTATTTT
TRBD1	TRBV3-1/TRBV3-2	TRBJ1-4	NA	CASSQVNRGKLFF	TGTGCCAGCAGCCAGGTTAACAGGGGGAAACTGTTTTTT
NA	TRBV9	TRBJ2-1	NA	CASSVGWGAYDEQFF	TGTGCCAGCAGCGTAGGTTGGGGGGCCTACGATGAGCAGTTCTTC
TRBD1	TRBV28	TRBJ1-2	NA	CASSKPGQGAYGYTF	TGTGCCAGCAGTAAACCGGGACAGGGGGCTTATGGCTACACCTTC
NA	TRBV4-1	TRBJ1-6	NA	CASSQGRQAGNSPLHF	TGCGCCAGCAGCCAAGGGCGGCAGGCCGGGAATTCACCCCTCCACTTT
NA	TRBV28	TRBJ2-1	NA	CASALGRYNEQFF	TGTGCCAGCGCCCTAGGGCGATACAATGAGCAGTTCTTC
NA	TRBV2	TRBJ1-5	NA	CASSESQGYNQPQHF	TGTGCCAGCAGTGAATCCCAGGGGTACAATCAGCCCCAGCATTTT
TRBD1	TRBV28	TRBJ2-1	NA	CASSLWGQNNEQFF	TGTGCCAGCAGTTTATGGGGACAGAACAATGAGCAGTTCTTC
NA	TRBV5-4	TRBJ2-2	NA	CASSSSENTGELFF	TGTGCCAGCAGCTCTTCCGAGAACACCGGGGAGCTGTTTTTT
NA	TRBV29-1	TRBJ1-2	NA	CSVEGLGGGYTF	TGCAGCGTTGAAGGCTTAGGGGGTGGCTACACCTTC
TRBD1	TRBV7-8	TRBJ2-7	NA	CASSRARTGRHYEQYF	TGTGCCAGCAGCCGAGCTAGGACAGGACGACACTACGAGCAGTACTTC
NA	TRBV2	TRBJ2-3	NA	CASGYTDTQYF	TGTGCCAGCGGATACACAGATACGCAGTATTTT
NA	TRBV9	TRBJ2-7	NA	CASSPTGRHYEQYF	TGTGCCAGCAGCCCAACAGGGAGGCACTACGAGCAGTACTTC
NA	TRBV10-1	TRBJ2-3	NA	CASIVSGPPGTDTQYF	TGCGCCAGCATTGTAAGCGGGCCGCCTGGCACAGATACGCAGTATTTT
NA	TRBV6-5	TRBJ1-6	NA	CASSYAYRAQDSPLHF	TGTGCCAGCAGTTACGCGTACAGGGCCCAGGATTCACCCCTCCACTTT
TRBD1	TRBV19	TRBJ1-4	NA	CASSIPTGDEKLFF	TGTGCCAGTAGTATCCCCACAGGGGATGAAAAACTGTTTTTT
NA	TRBV5-1	TRBJ2-1	NA	CASSATGENEQFF	TGCGCCAGCAGCGCAACCGGGGAGAATGAGCAGTTCTTC
TRBD2	TRBV4-3	TRBJ2-2	once	CASSPGGTGELFF	TGCGCCAGCAGCCCCGGGGGGACCGGGGAGCTGTTTTTT
NA	TRBV5-6	TRBJ1-6	once	CASSLGGNSPLHF	TGTGCCAGCAGCTTGGGGGGTAATTCACCCCTCCACTTT
TRBD2	TRBV5-1	TRBJ2-5	NA	CASSPEGGAGGRETQYF	TGCGCCAGCAGCCCGGAAGGTGGAGCGGGGGGGCGTGAGACCCAGTACTTC
NA	TRBV27	TRBJ2-3	NA	CASSSGRGENTQYF	TGTGCCAGCAGCTCGGGCAGGGGCGAAAATACGCAGTATTTT
NA	TRBV7-9	TRBJ1-1	NA	CASSELRGAEAFF	TGTGCCAGCAGCGAGCTTAGGGGCGCTGAAGCTTTCTTT
TRBD1	TRBV5-6	TRBJ1-5	NA	CASSTQGVRQPQHF	TGTGCCAGCAGCACACAGGGGGTTCGGCAGCCCCAGCATTTT
TRBD1	TRBV2	TRBJ1-5	NA	CASSRTGYRQPQHF	TGTGCCAGCAGCAGGACAGGGTATCGCCAGCCCCAGCATTTT
NA	TRBV7-8	TRBJ2-7	NA	CASSLSSSGFYEQYF	TGTGCCAGCAGCTTAAGTTCGTCGGGCTTCTACGAGCAGTACTTC
NA	TRBV4-1	TRBJ2-1	NA	CASSFVSVGNNEQFF	TGCGCCAGCAGCTTCGTTTCCGTTGGCAACAATGAGCAGTTCTTC
TRBD1	TRBV5-1	TRBJ1-1	NA	CASSLPTGGTEAFF	TGCGCCAGCAGCCTCCCGACAGGGGGCACTGAAGCTTTCTTT
NA	TRBV10-1	TRBJ2-3	once	CASNGTKYYSTDTQYF	TGCGCCAGCAATGGGACCAAGTATTATAGCACAGATACGCAGTATTTT
NA	TRBV7-2	TRBJ1-2	NA	CASSAPGGPPGYTF	TGTGCCAGCAGCGCCCCGGGGGGGCCCCCTGGCTACACCTTC
NA	TRBV6-5	TRBJ1-1	NA	CASSYSRMNTEAFF	TGTGCCAGCAGTTACTCGAGGATGAACACTGAAGCTTTCTTT
NA	TRBV2	TRBJ2-7	few	CASTQSDSYEQYF	TGTGCCAGCACCCAAAGTGACTCCTACGAGCAGTACTTC
NA	TRBV23-1	TRBJ1-2	once	CASSQSDNPYGYTF	TGCGCCAGCAGTCAATCGGACAACCCCTATGGCTACACCTTC
NA	TRBV29-1	TRBJ1-1	NA	CTSGRDTEAFF	TGCACCTCGGGCCGGGACACTGAAGCTTTCTTT
NA	TRBV18	TRBJ1-6	NA	CASSSTEGLYNSPLHF	TGTGCCAGCTCCTCGACAGAGGGATTATATAATTCACCCCTCCACTTT
NA	TRBV18	TRBJ2-1	NA	CASSTNEQFF	TGTGCCAGCTCAACAAATGAGCAGTTCTTC
NA	TRBV5-1	TRBJ2-3	NA	CASSLGLGGDTQYF	TGCGCCAGCAGCTTGGGGCTAGGCGGAGATACGCAGTATTTT